These 3 T cell receptor beta chains were all obtained from the same sample, sequenced in a study of tumor-infiltrating lymphocytes in primary liver carcinoma. Reverse transcription of about 500 ng total RNA with a constant-region primer produced TCR beta cDNA. It was through three nested multiplex PCR rounds of slightly modified ARM-PCR that TCR beta libraries arose. TRBV1-TRBV30 forward primers paired with a C-beta reverse primer were used in the first two PCR rounds, which ran roughly 9 cycles each. MiXCR was run by TCRdb on the multiplex PCR reads, yielding one entry per CDR3 protein. The sample has 70,000 to 85,000 distinct CDR3 sequences; around 75% are singletons. The source material, about 18-31 mg of unsorted bulk tissue, was used to co-extract RNA and DNA. Sequences were obtained from liver tumor tissue from sampling region 4. The subset here: tumor region T4, right-lateral pole. Receptor source: a woman between 55 and 75 years old with primary liver carcinoma and hepatitis B virus infection.

The chain uses TRBV2 and TRBJ2-3; 8 positions agree with TRBD2. Germline V gene sequence: CDR1 SNHLY, CDR2 FYNNEI. This CDR3 spans 17 amino acids. The ends lost 8 bases at V and 3 bases at J; junction bases unmatched: 16. CDR3 DNA: TGTGCCAGCTCCTCGAAGACGGGAGGGAGAGGTACAGATACGCAGTATTTT. Amino acids: CASSSKTGGRGTDTQYF. Supplemented by reference TRBV2 and TRBJ2-3, the full variable domain reads EPEVTQTPSHQVTQMGQEVILRCVPISNHLYFYWYRQILGQKVEFLVSFYNNEISEKSEIFDDQFSVERPDGSNFTLKIRSTKLEDSAMYFCASSSKTGGRGTDTQYFGPGTRLTVL.

This clonotype was counted ten times or more. V and J are TRBV29-1 and TRBJ2-7; D is possibly TRBD1 (5 bases). The germline CDR1 and CDR2 sequences are SQVTM and ANQGSEA. The CDR3 is 13 amino acids. Trimming removed 4 bases at V and 0 bases at J, with 10 bases between. CDR3: CSVAGHYSYEQYF. CDR3 DNA sequence: TGCAGCGTTGCTGGACACTACTCCTACGAGCAGTACTTC.

Only a few counts were recorded for this clonotype. A read error may explain this, as a much larger clone is one base away. V usage is TRBV7-9 and J usage is TRBJ2-5; D gene ambiguous. CDR3 length equals 14 residues. Germline CDR1 is SEHNR and CDR2 is FQNEAQ (reference sequence). The CDR3: CASSLRARQGTQYF. The CDR3, as DNA: TGTGCCAGCAGCTTACGTGCCCGGCAAGGGACCCAGTACTTC.